This record covers a single T cell receptor beta chain. What it binds is not known. Second doses at about 4 or about 12 weeks were pooled. This entry belongs to a study of T cell responses to AZD1222 COVID-19 vaccine. Study-level points and caveats: Every sample of the repertoires postdated the peak T cell response.

TCRdb's copy holds only in-frame clones and misses some; the assay was immunoSEQ multiplex PCR. The sample consists of roughly 120,000 clones, around nine tenths of them appearing once. The source was peripheral blood, collected 28 days after the second AZD1222 dose. The sequence was obtained from an adult who received the AZD1222 COVID-19 vaccine.

The CDR3 loop is CASSLGEDQPQHF. The CDR3 bases are TGTGCCAGCAGCCTCGGGGAAGATCAGCCCCAGCATTTT. The V and J genes are TRBV7-2 and TRBJ1-5; D remains ambiguous. Germline V lookup: CDR1 SGHTA, CDR2 FQGNSA. V lost 5 bases to trimming and J lost 5 bases, with 10 bases between them. CDR3 length: 13 amino acids.